This T cell receptor (beta chain) stems from a study of control samples from healthy donors and cancer patients. The assay was immunoSEQ multiplex PCR, and TCRdb's table has in-frame clones only and misses some. This sample carries roughly 450,000 clones, 90% of them seen once, and the ten largest clones take around 6.8%. The sequence derives from a man aged 35-49 years with head and neck cancer. Sample: PBMCs.

The CDR3 protein is CASGPTGPGSGANVLTF. CDR3 DNA sequence: TGTGCCAGCGGACCGACAGGGCCTGGCTCTGGGGCCAACGTCCTGACTTTC. The gene calls are TRBV6-4 and TRBJ2-6; the match to TRBD1 covers 7 bases. The V segment lost 8 bases and the J segment 0 bases; nucleotides outside the gene matches: 10. This CDR3 spans 17 amino acids. Per the germline V gene, CDR1 is MRHNA and CDR2 is SNTAGT.